The clone carrying this T cell receptor beta chain has just a few counts. The antigen is undetermined. This sample was included in a study of cytomegalovirus exposure and HLA in healthy donors. About the study: Across 300 to 400 genotyped donors, 81% landed in the Caucasian-associated ancestry cluster.

Germline V lookup: CDR1 LGHNA, CDR2 YSLEER. The CDR3 is 16 residues long. With V trimmed by 2 bases and J by 5 bases, 3 bases remained unmatched. PCR was performed using 60 Vbeta and 13 Jbeta primers. Some clones are missing from TCRdb's copy, which holds only in-frame ones; the method was immunoSEQ multiplex PCR. The profile shows 200,000 to 300,000 clones, just under 85% of them singletons. Study-wide results and caveats: On later analysis, the bulk of CMV-associated TCR beta chains appeared to be HLA-restricted. Most likely, a cluster of highly shared sequence variants arose as a sequencing artifact.

Sequenced sample: PBMCs. The chain combines TRBV4-3 with TRBJ2-1; 13 bases are shared with TRBD2. This receptor was identified in a woman in her forties in good health and CMV-seropositive. The CDR3 loop reads CASSQLGTSGNNEQFF. The CDR3 coding sequence is TGCGCCAGCAGCCAACTCGGGACTAGCGGGAACAATGAGCAGTTCTTC.